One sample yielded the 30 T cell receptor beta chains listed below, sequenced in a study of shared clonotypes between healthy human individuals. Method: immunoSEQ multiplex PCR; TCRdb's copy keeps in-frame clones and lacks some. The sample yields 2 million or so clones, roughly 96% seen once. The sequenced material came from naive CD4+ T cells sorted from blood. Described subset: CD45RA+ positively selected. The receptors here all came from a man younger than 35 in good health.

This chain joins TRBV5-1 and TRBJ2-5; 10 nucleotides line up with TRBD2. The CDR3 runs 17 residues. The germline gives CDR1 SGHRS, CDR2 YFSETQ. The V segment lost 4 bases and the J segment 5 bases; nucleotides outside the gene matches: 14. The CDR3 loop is CASSTGGAGGLMETQYF. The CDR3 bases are TGCGCCAGCAGCACCGGTGGAGCGGGGGGGCTAATGGAGACCCAGTACTTC.

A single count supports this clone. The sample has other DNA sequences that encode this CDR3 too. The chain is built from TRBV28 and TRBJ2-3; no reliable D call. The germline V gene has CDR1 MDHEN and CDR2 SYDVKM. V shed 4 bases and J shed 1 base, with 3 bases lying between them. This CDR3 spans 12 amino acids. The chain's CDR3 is CASSSRTDTQYF. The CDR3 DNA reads TGTGCCAGCAGTTCTCGCACAGATACGCAGTATTTT.

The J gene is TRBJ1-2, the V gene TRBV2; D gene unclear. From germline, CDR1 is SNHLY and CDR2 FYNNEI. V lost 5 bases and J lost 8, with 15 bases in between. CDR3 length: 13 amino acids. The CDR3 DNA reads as TGTGCCAGCAGTCTACAAGTAGCTTACGGCTACACCTTC. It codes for CASSLQVAYGYTF. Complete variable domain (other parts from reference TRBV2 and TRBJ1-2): EPEVTQTPSHQVTQMGQEVILRCVPISNHLYFYWYRQILGQKVEFLVSFYNNEISEKSEIFDDQFSVERPDGSNFTLKIRSTKLEDSAMYFCASSLQVAYGYTFGSGTRLTVV.

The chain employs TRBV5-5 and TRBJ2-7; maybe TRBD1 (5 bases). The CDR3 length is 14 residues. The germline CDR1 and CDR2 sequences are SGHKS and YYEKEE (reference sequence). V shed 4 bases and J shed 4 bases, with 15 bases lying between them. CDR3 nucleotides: TGTGCCAGCAGCCGTGGGGCAGGCCAATACGAGCAGTACTTC. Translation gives CASSRGAGQYEQYF.

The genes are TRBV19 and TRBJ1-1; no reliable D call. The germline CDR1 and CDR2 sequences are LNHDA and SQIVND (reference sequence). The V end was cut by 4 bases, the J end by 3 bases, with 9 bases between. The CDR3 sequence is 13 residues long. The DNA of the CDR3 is TGTGCCAGTAGTACTGGCGGTTACACTGAAGCTTTCTTT. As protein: CASSTGGYTEAFF.

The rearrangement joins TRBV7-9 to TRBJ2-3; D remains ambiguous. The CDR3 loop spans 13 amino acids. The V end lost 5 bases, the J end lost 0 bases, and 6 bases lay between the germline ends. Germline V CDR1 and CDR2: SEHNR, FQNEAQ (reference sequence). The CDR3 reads CASSQPSTDTQYF. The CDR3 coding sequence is TGTGCCAGCAGCCAACCTAGCACAGATACGCAGTATTTT.

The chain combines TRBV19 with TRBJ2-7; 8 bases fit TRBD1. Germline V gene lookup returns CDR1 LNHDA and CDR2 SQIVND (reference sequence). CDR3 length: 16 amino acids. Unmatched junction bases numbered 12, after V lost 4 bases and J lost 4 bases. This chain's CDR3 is CASSKESGTGQYEQYF. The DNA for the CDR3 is TGTGCCAGTAGTAAAGAATCCGGGACAGGTCAATACGAGCAGTACTTC. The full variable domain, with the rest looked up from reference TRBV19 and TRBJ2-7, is DGGITQSPKYLFRKEGQNVTLSCEQNLNHDAMYWYRQDPGQGLRLIYYSQIVNDFQKGDIAEGYSVSREKKESFPLTVTSAQKNPTAFYLCASSKESGTGQYEQYFGPGTRLTVT.

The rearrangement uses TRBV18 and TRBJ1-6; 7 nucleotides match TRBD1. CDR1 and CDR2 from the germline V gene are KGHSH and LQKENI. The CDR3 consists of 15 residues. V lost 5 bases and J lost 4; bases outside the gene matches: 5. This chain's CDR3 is CASSTTGQYNSPLHF. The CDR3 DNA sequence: TGTGCCAGCTCAACTACGGGACAGTATAATTCACCCCTCCACTTT.

This CDR3 is CASSYGTLPGEQFF. In DNA form, the CDR3 reads TGTGCCAGCAGTTACGGGACCCTCCCCGGGGAGCAGTTCTTC. V usage is TRBV6-5 and J usage is TRBJ2-1; D possibly matches TRBD1 or TRBD2 (5 bases each). The CDR3 is 14 amino acids. The V gene's germline CDR1 is MNHEY and CDR2 SVGAGI. V lost 2 bases to trimming and J lost 10 bases, with 15 bases between them.

CDR3 amino acids: CASRVRRESSYEQYF. Here the CDR3 DNA reads TGTGCCAGCAGGGTACGGCGTGAGAGCTCCTACGAGCAGTACTTC. The V gene is TRBV27, the J gene TRBJ2-7; D unclear. Trimming cost V 6 bases and J 0 bases, with 15 bases left between them. Germline values: CDR1 MNHEY, CDR2 SMNVEV (reference sequence). The CDR3 has 15 residues.

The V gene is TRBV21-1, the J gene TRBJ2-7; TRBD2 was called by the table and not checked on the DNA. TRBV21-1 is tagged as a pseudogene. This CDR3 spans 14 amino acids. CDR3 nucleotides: TGTGCCAGCAGCAAAACCCCGATTAAGCACGAGCAGTACTTC. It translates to CASSKTPIKHEQYF.

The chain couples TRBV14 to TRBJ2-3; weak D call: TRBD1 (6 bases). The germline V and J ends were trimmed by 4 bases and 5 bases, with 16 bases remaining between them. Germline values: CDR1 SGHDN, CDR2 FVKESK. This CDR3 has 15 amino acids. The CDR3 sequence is CASSPLGPGVDTQYF. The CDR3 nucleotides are TGTGCCAGCAGCCCATTGGGACCAGGGGTAGATACGCAGTATTTT.

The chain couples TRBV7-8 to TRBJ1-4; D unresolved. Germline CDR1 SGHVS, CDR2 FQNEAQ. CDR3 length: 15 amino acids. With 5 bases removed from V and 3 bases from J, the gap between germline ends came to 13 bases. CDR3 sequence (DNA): TGTGCCAGCAGCCCCACGGGCAGTGCTAATGAAAAACTGTTTTTT. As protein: CASSPTGSANEKLFF.

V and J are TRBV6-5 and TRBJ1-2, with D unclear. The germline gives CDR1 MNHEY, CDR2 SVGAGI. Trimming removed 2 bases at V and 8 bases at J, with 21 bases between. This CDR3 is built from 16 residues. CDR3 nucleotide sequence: TGTGCCAGCAGTTACGACGGCCTTGTTGGGTACGGCGGCTACACCTTC. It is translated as CASSYDGLVGYGGYTF.

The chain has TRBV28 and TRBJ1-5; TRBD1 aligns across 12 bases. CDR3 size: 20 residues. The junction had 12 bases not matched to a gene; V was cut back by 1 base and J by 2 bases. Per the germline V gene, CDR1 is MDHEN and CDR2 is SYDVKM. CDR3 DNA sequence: TGTGCCAGCAGTTTATCCAAGGGGACAGGGGGCCTCTACCGCAATCAGCCCCAGCATTTT. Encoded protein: CASSLSKGTGGLYRNQPQHF.

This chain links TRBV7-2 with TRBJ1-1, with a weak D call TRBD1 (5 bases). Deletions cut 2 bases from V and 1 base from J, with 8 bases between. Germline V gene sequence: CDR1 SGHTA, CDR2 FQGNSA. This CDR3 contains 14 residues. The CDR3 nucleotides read TGTGCCAGCAGCTTATTGGGGACGAACACTGAAGCTTTCTTT. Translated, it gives CASSLLGTNTEAFF.

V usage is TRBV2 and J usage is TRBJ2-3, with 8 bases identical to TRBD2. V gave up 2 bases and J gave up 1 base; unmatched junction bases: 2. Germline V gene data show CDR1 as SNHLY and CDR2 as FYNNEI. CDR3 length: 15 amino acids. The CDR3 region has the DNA TGTGCCAGCAGTGAACGGCGGGGGGGCACAGATACGCAGTATTTT. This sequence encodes CASSERRGGTDTQYF. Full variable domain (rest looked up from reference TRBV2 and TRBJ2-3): EPEVTQTPSHQVTQMGQEVILRCVPISNHLYFYWYRQILGQKVEFLVSFYNNEISEKSEIFDDQFSVERPDGSNFTLKIRSTKLEDSAMYFCASSERRGGTDTQYFGPGTRLTVL.

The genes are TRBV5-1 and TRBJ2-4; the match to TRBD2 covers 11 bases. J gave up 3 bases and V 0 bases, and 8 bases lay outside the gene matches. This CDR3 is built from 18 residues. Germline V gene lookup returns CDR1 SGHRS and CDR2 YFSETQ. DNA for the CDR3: TGCGCCAGCAGCTTGGGAAGGACTAGCGGGCGGGTCAAAAACATTCAGTACTTC. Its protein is CASSLGRTSGRVKNIQYF.

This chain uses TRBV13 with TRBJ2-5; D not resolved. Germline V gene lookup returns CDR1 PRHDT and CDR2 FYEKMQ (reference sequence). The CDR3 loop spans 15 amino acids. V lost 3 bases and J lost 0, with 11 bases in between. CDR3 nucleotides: TGTGCCAGCAGCTTTGCAGGAACGTACCAAGAGACCCAGTACTTC. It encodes CASSFAGTYQETQYF.

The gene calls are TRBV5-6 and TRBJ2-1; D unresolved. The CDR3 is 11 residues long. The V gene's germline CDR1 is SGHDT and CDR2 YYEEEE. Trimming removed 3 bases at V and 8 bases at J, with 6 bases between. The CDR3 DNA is TGTGCCAGCAGCTGGATCGATGAGCAGTTCTTC. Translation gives CASSWIDEQFF.

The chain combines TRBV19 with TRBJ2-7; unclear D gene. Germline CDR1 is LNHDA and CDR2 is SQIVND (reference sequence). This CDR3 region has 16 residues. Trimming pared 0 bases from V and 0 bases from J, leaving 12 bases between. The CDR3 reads CASSIDARIASYEQYF. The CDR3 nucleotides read TGTGCCAGTAGTATAGATGCCCGGATTGCCTCCTACGAGCAGTACTTC.

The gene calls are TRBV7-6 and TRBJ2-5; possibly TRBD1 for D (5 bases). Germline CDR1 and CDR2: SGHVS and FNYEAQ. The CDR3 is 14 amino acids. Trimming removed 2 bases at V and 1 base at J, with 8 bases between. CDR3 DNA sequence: TGTGCCAGCAGCTTACAGGGTCCCCAAGAGACCCAGTACTTC. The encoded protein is CASSLQGPQETQYF.

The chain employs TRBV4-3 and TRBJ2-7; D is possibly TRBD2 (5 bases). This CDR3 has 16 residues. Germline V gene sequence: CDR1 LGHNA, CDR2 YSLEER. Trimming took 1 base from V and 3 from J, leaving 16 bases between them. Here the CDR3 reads CASSQGSGPTIYEQYF. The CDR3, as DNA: TGCGCCAGCAGCCAAGGAAGCGGACCTACCATCTACGAGCAGTACTTC.

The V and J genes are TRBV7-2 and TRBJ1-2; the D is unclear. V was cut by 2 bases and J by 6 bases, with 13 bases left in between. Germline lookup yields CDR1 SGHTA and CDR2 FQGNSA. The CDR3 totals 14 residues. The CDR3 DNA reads TGTGCCAGCAGCTTAAATGAGGGCCGGAATGGCTACACCTTC. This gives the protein CASSLNEGRNGYTF.

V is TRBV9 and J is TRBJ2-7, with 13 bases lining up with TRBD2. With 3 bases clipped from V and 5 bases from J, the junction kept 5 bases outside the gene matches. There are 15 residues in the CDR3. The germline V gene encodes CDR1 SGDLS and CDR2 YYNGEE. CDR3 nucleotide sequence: TGTGCCAGCAGCGCCGGACTAGCGGGAGACCACGAGCAGTACTTC. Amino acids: CASSAGLAGDHEQYF. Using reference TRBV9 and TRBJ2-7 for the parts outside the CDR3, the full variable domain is DSGVTQTPKHLITATGQRVTLRCSPRSGDLSVYWYQQSLDQGLQFLIQYYNGEERAKGNILERFSAQQFPDLHSELNLSSLELGDSALYFCASSAGLAGDHEQYFGPGTRLTVT.

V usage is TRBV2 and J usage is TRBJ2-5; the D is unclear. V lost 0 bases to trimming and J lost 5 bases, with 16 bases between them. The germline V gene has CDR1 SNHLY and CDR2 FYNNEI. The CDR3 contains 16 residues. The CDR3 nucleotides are TGTGCCAGCAGTGAAGCGCCCCACCAGGCAACGGAGACCCAGTACTTC. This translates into CASSEAPHQATETQYF.

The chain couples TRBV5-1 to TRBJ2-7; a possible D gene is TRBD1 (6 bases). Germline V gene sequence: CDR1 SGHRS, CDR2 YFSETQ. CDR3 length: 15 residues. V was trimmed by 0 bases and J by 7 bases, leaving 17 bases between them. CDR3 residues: CASSLAGAGAEEQYF. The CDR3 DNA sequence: TGCGCCAGCAGCTTGGCCGGTGCAGGGGCGGAGGAGCAGTACTTC.

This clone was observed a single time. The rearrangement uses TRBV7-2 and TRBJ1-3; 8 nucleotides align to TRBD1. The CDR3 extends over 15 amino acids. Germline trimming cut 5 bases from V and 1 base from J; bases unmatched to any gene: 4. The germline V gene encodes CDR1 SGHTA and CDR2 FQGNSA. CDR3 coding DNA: TGTGCCAGCAGCACCAGGACAGGGTCTGGAAACACCATATATTTT. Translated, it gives CASSTRTGSGNTIYF.

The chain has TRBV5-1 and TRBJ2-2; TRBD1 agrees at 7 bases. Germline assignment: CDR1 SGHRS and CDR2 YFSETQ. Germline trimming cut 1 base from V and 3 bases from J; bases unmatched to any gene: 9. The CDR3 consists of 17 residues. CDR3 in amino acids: CASSLSAGTVDTGELFF. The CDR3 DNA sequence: TGCGCCAGCAGCTTGTCCGCCGGGACAGTGGACACCGGGGAGCTGTTTTTT.

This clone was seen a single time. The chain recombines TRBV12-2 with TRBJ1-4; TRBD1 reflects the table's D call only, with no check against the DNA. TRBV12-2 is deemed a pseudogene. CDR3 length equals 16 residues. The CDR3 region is CASRFLQVRTNEKLFF. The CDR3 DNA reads TGTGCAAGTCGCTTCTTACAGGTTAGGACTAATGAAAAACTGTTTTTT.